The 21 T cell receptor beta chains given below trace back to one sample, sequenced in a study of low-dose radiotherapy and immunotherapy resistance in tumors. This sample's time point: after trial treatment. Treatment here: LDRT plus nivolumab, ipilimumab, low-dose cyclophosphamide and aspirin (RACIN trial). TRAV- and TRBV-specific primers were used for first-strand cDNA, which covered alpha and beta chains. For amplifying TCRs, the PCR ran for about 20 cycles with Phusion, which was used together with a constant-region primer and the adapter on the V primers. TCRdb re-derived calls from the reads in MiXCR, one entry per CDR3 protein. The sample includes nearly 60,000 distinct CDR3 sequences, about 25% of them seen just once. Sequencing used PBMCs, obtained after low-dose radiotherapy plus immunotherapy. These receptors all come from a male donor with prostate cancer.

This clonotype was recorded many times. J is TRBJ2-3 and V is TRBV20-1; 12 bases align to TRBD1. The CDR3 has 22 residues. Germline lookup yields CDR1 DFQATT and CDR2 SNEGSKA (reference sequence). J lost 4 bases, V lost 1 base, and 24 bases had no gene match. The CDR3 DNA reads TGCAGTGCTAGAGGATACACCACCGGGACAGGGGGCGTGGAAGGCCCGCCAGATACGCAGTATTTT. This gives the protein CSARGYTTGTGGVEGPPDTQYF.

This clonotype was recorded only once. This chain joins TRBV10-2 and TRBJ1-6; D remains ambiguous. The CDR3 totals 13 residues. Trimming cost V 4 bases and J 5 bases, with 6 bases left between them. From germline, CDR1 is WSHSY and CDR2 SAAADI. The DNA of the CDR3 is TGCGCCAGCAGTGGGAAGAATAATTCACCCCTCCACTTT. Encoded protein: CASSGKNNSPLHF.

This clonotype showed up many times. This rearrangement joins TRBV10-3 to TRBJ1-2, with a possible D match to TRBD1 (5 bases). In germline, CDR1 is ENHRY, CDR2 SYGVKD. There are 13 residues in the CDR3. CDR3 nucleotide sequence: TGTGCTACCACCGGGACTGACGTCGGTGGCTACACCTTC. Translating gives CATTGTDVGGYTF.

This clonotype was detected ten times or more. The CDR3 reads CASSDRENSPLHF. The CDR3 DNA follows: TGCGCCAGCAGCGACAGGGAAAATTCACCCCTCCACTTT. The genes are TRBV5-1 and TRBJ1-6; 7 bases match TRBD1. V trimming: 4 bases; J trimming: 7 bases; junction bases outside the gene matches: 2. The CDR3 length is 13 residues. The germline V gene has CDR1 SGHRS and CDR2 YFSETQ.

This clonotype was seen repeatedly, ten times or more. The rearrangement joins TRBV14 to TRBJ2-1, with D unclear. Germline V lookup: CDR1 SGHDN, CDR2 FVKESK. Trimming cost V 4 bases and J 7 bases, with 17 bases left between them. This CDR3 comprises 15 residues. The CDR3 reads CASSPNYGVVNEQFF. The CDR3 DNA reads TGTGCCAGCAGCCCCAACTATGGGGTTGTAAATGAGCAGTTCTTC.

In its sample, this clonotype was seen many times. The chain links TRBV7-9 to TRBJ2-7; 7 positions agree with TRBD1. This CDR3 contains 19 residues. Germline values: CDR1 SEHNR, CDR2 FQNEAQ (reference sequence). The trim removed 5 bases at V and 3 bases at J, leaving 22 bases unmatched. CDR3 amino acids: CASSAYILRGGARLYEQYF. CDR3 DNA: TGTGCCAGCAGCGCATACATCCTTCGAGGGGGCGCCAGGCTCTACGAGCAGTACTTC.

This clonotype was counted at least ten times. The chain joins TRBV9 to TRBJ1-2, with 11 bases matching TRBD1. Unmatched junction bases numbered 6, after V lost 2 bases and J lost 3 bases. The CDR3 is 16 amino acids. Germline loops: CDR1 SGDLS, CDR2 YYNGEE. The CDR3 is CASSVGPGQGDYGYTF. In DNA, the CDR3 is TGTGCCAGCAGCGTGGGACCGGGACAGGGGGACTATGGCTACACCTTC.

There are many counts of this clonotype. This chain connects TRBV2 to TRBJ2-2; the D call may be TRBD1 or TRBD2 (6 bases each). Trimming cost V 4 bases and J 1 base, with 10 bases left between them. Germline-derived CDR1 and CDR2 are SNHLY and FYNNEI. This CDR3 is 15 amino acids long. CDR3 DNA sequence: TGTGCCAGCAGTGTAGGAGGGGGGAACACCGGGGAGCTGTTTTTT. Amino acids: CASSVGGGNTGELFF.

This clonotype was detected many times. This chain joins TRBV3-1 and TRBJ2-7, with 7 bases identical to TRBD1. CDR3 length: 15 amino acids. The V gene end was trimmed by 0 bases and the J gene end by 1 base; junction bases not matched to a gene: 3. The germline V gene has CDR1 LGHDT and CDR2 YNNKEL (reference sequence). The CDR3 is CASSQEADRSYEQYF. The CDR3, as DNA: TGTGCCAGCAGCCAAGAAGCGGACAGGTCCTACGAGCAGTACTTC.

This clonotype appeared many times. The chain couples TRBV13 to TRBJ2-7, with D unclear. The V gene lost 5 bases and the J gene lost 0 bases, with 8 bases spanning the gap. The CDR3 consists of 13 residues. Germline CDR1 and CDR2: PRHDT and FYEKMQ (reference sequence). CDR3 DNA sequence: TGTGCCAGCAGCCCGATTCGCTCCTACGAGCAGTACTTC. This encodes CASSPIRSYEQYF.

This clonotype was found many times. This chain connects TRBV27 to TRBJ2-3; D gene ambiguous. Germline CDR1 reads MNHEY; CDR2 reads SMNVEV (reference sequence). Trimming took 6 bases from V and 7 from J, leaving 14 bases between them. The CDR3 covers 13 residues. The CDR3 sequence: CASSFTARHTQYF. The DNA of the CDR3 is TGTGCCAGCAGCTTCACGGCCCGTCATACGCAGTATTTT.

This clonotype was observed a single time. Only one base separates this from a far larger clonotype, so it likely reflects a read error. The gene calls are TRBV5-1 and TRBJ2-1; TRBD1 might be the D (6 bases). There are 16 residues in the CDR3. Germline CDR1 reads SGHRS; CDR2 reads YFSETQ. The V end was cut by 3 bases, the J end by 10 bases, with 23 bases between. The DNA for the CDR3 is TGCGCCAGCAGCTCGGAAAACACAGGGACAACCTACGAGCAGTTCTTC. Encoded protein: CASSSENTGTTYEQFF.

In its sample, this clonotype was seen many times. The rearrangement joins TRBV6-2 or TRBV6-3 to TRBJ2-5, with TRBD1 identical over 8 bases. J was trimmed by 5 bases and V by 5 bases; bases with no gene match: 7. CDR1 is MNHEY and CDR2 is SVGEGT in the germline V gene. This CDR3 region has 14 residues. The CDR3 sequence: CASSTGGRDETQYF. The CDR3 coding sequence is TGTGCCAGCAGTACAGGGGGTCGGGACGAGACCCAGTACTTC.

On this clonotype: A far larger clone is one base from this, pointing to a likely read error. The CDR3 DNA sequence: TGTGCCAGCAGCCCCGGGACTAGCGGGGGGGATCAGTACTTC. This encodes CASSPGTSGGDQYF. The rearrangement joins TRBV4-2 to TRBJ2-7; 16 nucleotides align to TRBD2. V lost 4 bases and J lost 10; bases outside the gene matches: 4. CDR1 LGHNA and CDR2 YNFKEQ come from the germline V gene. CDR3 length: 14 amino acids.

This clonotype was seen ten or more times. This chain joins TRBV15 and TRBJ1-2; D is unresolved. Germline V lookup: CDR1 LNHNV, CDR2 YYDKDF (reference sequence). The V end lost 0 bases, the J end lost 8 bases, and 10 bases lay between the germline ends. There are 13 residues in the CDR3. The CDR3 coding sequence is TGTGCCACCAGCAGAGATGGTTCGGAGGGCTACACCTTC. Its translation: CATSRDGSEGYTF.

The sample holds many counts of this clonotype. The genes are TRBV27 and TRBJ2-3; D uncertain. The CDR3 loop spans 12 amino acids. Germline values: CDR1 MNHEY, CDR2 SMNVEV (reference sequence). V was clipped by 4 bases and J by 2 bases, with 4 bases between them. Here the CDR3 reads CASSSITDTQYF. The CDR3 bases are TGTGCCAGCAGTTCCATCACAGATACGCAGTATTTT.

This clonotype was observed at least ten times. The rearrangement joins TRBV29-1 to TRBJ1-1; maybe TRBD1 (5 bases). Trimming removed 3 bases from V and 6 bases from J, with 14 bases in between. This CDR3 has 13 residues. Germline loops: CDR1 SQVTM, CDR2 ANQGSEA. Here the CDR3 DNA reads TGCAGCGTTGACCAGGGCCGTGGGCCTGAAGCTTTCTTT. The encoded protein is CSVDQGRGPEAFF.

Concerning this clonotype itself: Its ends do not fully match the called genes, so a read error is possible. The chain combines TRBV10-3 with TRBJ2-3; D is perhaps TRBD1 or TRBD2 (5 bases each). This CDR3 has 15 residues. Germline V lookup: CDR1 ENHRY, CDR2 SYGVKD. Here the CDR3 reads CAFSPGRRSTDTQYF. The CDR3, as DNA: TGTGCCTTCAGTCCGGGACGAAGAAGCACAGATACGCAGTATTTT.

This clonotype was counted at least ten times. The V and J genes are TRBV19 and TRBJ2-3, with 7 bases matching TRBD1. The CDR3 runs to 14 residues. The germline V gene has CDR1 LNHDA and CDR2 SQIVND (reference sequence). With V trimmed by 6 bases and J by 1 base, 4 bases remained unmatched. Written as DNA, the CDR3 is TGTGCCAGTAGCAAGACAGGGCGCACAGATACGCAGTATTTT. Translated: CASSKTGRTDTQYF.

This clonotype was seen many times. The J gene is TRBJ2-5, the V gene TRBV4-2; no clear D. Germline assignment: CDR1 LGHNA and CDR2 YNFKEQ. The CDR3 has 15 residues. Trimming took 0 bases from V and 5 from J, leaving 13 bases between them. The CDR3 loop reads CASSQDPRVTETQYF. Written as DNA, the CDR3 is TGTGCCAGCAGCCAAGATCCCCGGGTTACGGAGACCCAGTACTTC.

This clonotype was observed many times. The J gene is TRBJ2-2, the V gene TRBV30, with no clear D. The CDR3 has 14 amino acids. V lost 6 bases and J 1 base, leaving 12 bases between the germline ends. Germline CDR1 and CDR2: GTSNPN and SVGIG (reference sequence). CDR3 sequence (DNA): TGTGCCTGTCCCCAGACCCTGAACACCGGGGAGCTGTTTTTT. As protein: CACPQTLNTGELFF.